Detailed here is one TCR beta chain. This sample is part of a study of blood T cell repertoires in COVID-19. Study context: There were acute and convalescent COVID-19 samples, and they came from the United States, Italy and Spain. Sources were T cells, B-cell-depleted T cells, or PBMCs; the material itself was cDNA or gDNA.

Original data processing: Counts of nucleated cells, estimated from reference gene primer amplification, were obtained. The assay was immunoSEQ multiplex PCR, and TCRdb's table has in-frame clones only and misses some. V, J and clone size were drawn from that table, and D and trimming were deduced from the DNA. Among around 93,000 clones listed, about 87% were seen once. Material: peripheral blood. The origin of this receptor is a human donor in a cohort sampled during active COVID-19.

The DNA for the CDR3 is TGCGCCAGCAGCCAAGAAGGCCTAGCGGGAGGCCGCAGCTCCTACAATGAGCAGTTCTTC. Protein: CASSQEGLAGGRSSYNEQFF. The chain couples TRBV4-1 to TRBJ2-1; TRBD2 agrees at 11 bases. The CDR3 loop spans 20 amino acids. Germline assignment: CDR1 MGHRA and CDR2 YSYEKL. The V gene end was trimmed by 0 bases and the J gene end by 0 bases; junction bases not matched to a gene: 10.